The clone carrying this T cell receptor (beta chain) was seen a handful of times. Its target is not known. The data were taken from a study of blood T cells in healthy people across ages. General study results and limits: Researchers said unsorted PBMCs prevented a conclusive naive versus antigen-experienced comparison.

PCR was performed a second time for about 6 to 12 cycles using a sample-barcoded 5' primer and a J-beta primer mix. Every molecule of cDNA carried a tag from a template-switch adaptor with 12 random nucleotides. One entry per CDR3 protein results from TCRdb running MiXCR on the 5' RACE reads. The sample shows around 990,000 distinct CDR3 sequences, about 25% of them seen only once. The length of the CDR3 is 12 residues. CDR1 is SEHNR and CDR2 is FQNEAQ in the germline V gene (reference sequence). These data were also reused for a study on T cells of mothers and their children. That report adds: Over five children and their three healthy Caucasian mothers were the donors. Input to cDNA synthesis comprised all extracted RNA, at a ratio of around 1.6 ug per 15 ul.

Sequenced material: blood. The TCR originated in a girl aged 2 to 10 in good health. The chain recombines TRBV7-9 with TRBJ2-1; TRBD2 is a possible D gene (6 bases). The tail of the sequence fits TRBJ2-7 better, so the J call may be wrong. The CDR3: CALAGSGDEQYF. The CDR3 DNA is TGTGCCTTGGCTGGGTCGGGAGACGAGCAGTACTTC.